Included here is one TCR beta chain sequence, with context. What it binds is unknown. This specimen comes from a study of immune evolution from preneoplasia to lung adenocarcinoma. General study findings and limits: Top clone share appeared to fall from AAH through AIS, MIA, adenocarcinoma. Later-stage lesions appeared to have more T cells, more diversity, less clonality.

Nucleic acids came from premalignant or tumor cells enriched by macro-dissection. Generated by immunoSEQ multiplex PCR, the TCRdb table keeps only in-frame clones and is missing some. The sample consists of some 10,000 clones, 70% to 80% of them appearing once. Deletions cut 3 bases from V and 0 bases from J, with 8 bases between. The CDR3 runs to 14 residues. Germline V CDR1 and CDR2: SGHAT, FQNNGV. The chain has TRBV11-2 and TRBJ1-1, with D tentatively TRBD1 (5 bases). The material sequenced was FFPE minimally invasive lung adenocarcinoma tissue. The origin of this receptor is an older donor with lung adenocarcinoma. The CDR3 bases are TGTGCCAGCAGCTTTGGACACTTGAACACTGAAGCTTTCTTT. This gives the protein CASSFGHLNTEAFF.